This T cell receptor beta chain was found in a study of CD8 T cells in ankylosing spondylitis. Points on this clonotype: A much larger clone differs from this one at a single base, so this may be a read error.

The V gene's germline CDR1 is DFQATT and CDR2 SNEGSKA (reference sequence). This CDR3 contains 14 residues. TCRdb used MiXCR to reprocess the 5' RACE reads, holding one entry per CDR3 protein. The sample includes 150,000 to 200,000 distinct CDR3 sequences, 15% to 20% seen only once; the top ten take approximately 7.6%. The chain links TRBV20-1 to TRBJ1-5; no clear D. This clonotype originated in a male donor with ankylosing spondylitis or in good health (not recorded which). The specimen sequenced was blood, either unsorted or a sorted T cell fraction (not recorded which). Written as DNA, the CDR3 is TGCAGTACTAGGTCGATAAGCGGCAATCAGCCCCAGCATTTT. Translating gives CSTRSISGNQPQHF.